The next 4 T cell receptor beta chains were all read from a single sample in a study of human T cells and chemical hapten exposure. Indicated time point: pre-sensitization, week 0. Treatment defined: therapeutic diphenylcyclopropenone sensitization with weekly scalp DPC. TCRdb reanalysed the RACE reads using MiXCR and keeps one entry per CDR3 protein. Here the sample spans some 200,000 distinct CDR3 sequences, just under 30% being singletons. The sequenced sample was whole blood, obtained in connection with sensitization to the hapten diphenylcyclopropenone (DPC). These TCRs come from a woman aged 30 to 39 with alopecia areata. Some clones in this sample may be carry-over from other donors' samples.

This clonotype was observed a handful of times. The rearrangement joins TRBV20-1 to TRBJ2-3; TRBD1 or TRBD2 may be the D gene (5 bases each). CDR3 length: 13 amino acids. Germline V CDR1 and CDR2: DFQATT, SNEGSKA (reference sequence). Trimming stripped 6 bases from V and 4 bases from J, with 14 bases between. For the CDR3, the DNA is TGCAGTGCCTCCAGGGACGCCCCAGATACGCAGTATTTT. Translated, it gives CSASRDAPDTQYF.

The chain carries TRBV7-8 and TRBJ2-2, with 11 bases matching TRBD2. There are 15 residues in the CDR3. The V gene end was trimmed by 5 bases and the J gene end by 6 bases; junction bases not matched to a gene: 5. Looked up from germline, CDR1 is SGHVS and CDR2 is FQNEAQ. As DNA, the CDR3 is TGTGCCAGCAGCAGGACTAGCGGGCGAGCCGGGGAGCTGTTTTTT. It translates to CASSRTSGRAGELFF.

For the CDR3, the DNA is TGCAGCGTTGGACAAAACAGGGGGGCTGAGCAGTTCTTC. Translating it yields CSVGQNRGAEQFF. The rearrangement joins TRBV29-1 to TRBJ2-1; 8 bases align to TRBD1. CDR1 SQVTM and CDR2 ANQGSEA come from the germline V gene. There are 13 residues in the CDR3. Trimming at V came to 4 bases and at J to 9 bases, leaving 8 bases not matched to a gene.

The J gene is TRBJ1-2, the V gene TRBV27; D is perhaps TRBD1 (5 bases). The CDR3 is 14 residues long. Looked up from germline, CDR1 is MNHEY and CDR2 is SMNVEV (reference sequence). V was clipped by 7 bases and J by 4 bases, with 16 bases between them. The CDR3 loop is CASKPRGIGYGYTF. The CDR3 DNA follows: TGTGCCAGCAAGCCACGGGGGATCGGCTATGGCTACACCTTC.